Shown below are 4 T cell receptor beta chains from a single sample sequenced in a study of blood T cell repertoires in COVID-19 (dated by TCRdb to 2020 to 2022). Libraries were constructed by the immunoSEQ multiplex PCR assay. This is the immuneACCESS table as TCRdb keeps it, with only in-frame sequences that have V and J called. A part of the clones is gone; compared with another copy, unresolved V genes explain less than half, and the rest is unexplained. The sample table records some 400,000 clones; just under 90% of these occur just once. Clones ranked in the top ten supply 1.7% of the sample. Sequenced: PBMCs or T cells enriched from blood (not recorded which). The receptors originated from a woman between 25 and 40 years old who had recovered from COVID-19.

This chain uses TRBV28 with TRBJ2-7; D is perhaps TRBD1 (5 bases). Trimming removed 6 bases at V and 0 bases at J, with 18 bases between. Germline CDR1 reads MDHEN; CDR2 reads SYDVKM. The CDR3 loop spans 16 amino acids. CDR3 sequence (DNA): TGTGCCAGCAGGCAAAAATCCAGGGTTTTCTCCTACGAGCAGTACTTC. This codes for CASRQKSRVFSYEQYF.

This clone has only one observation. The chain uses TRBV30 and TRBJ2-2, with a possible D match to TRBD2 (6 bases). Trimming removed 4 bases from V and 6 bases from J, with 18 bases in between. Germline V gene sequence: CDR1 GTSNPN, CDR2 SVGIG (reference sequence). This CDR3 is built from 15 residues. This CDR3 reads CAWMRGTFSPGELFF. DNA of the CDR3: TGTGCCTGGATGCGAGGGACTTTCTCACCCGGGGAGCTGTTTTTT.

This clone was seen a few times. The gene calls are TRBV6-5 and TRBJ1-4; no definite D call. Trimming left V 0 bases short and J 8 bases short, with 13 bases between. The CDR3 sequence is 15 residues long. CDR1 and CDR2 from the germline V gene are MNHEY and SVGAGI. In nucleotides, the CDR3 is TGTGCCAGCAGTTACTCGACTGGTTTTGAAGAAAAACTGTTTTTT. Protein: CASSYSTGFEEKLFF.

The V call is TRBV6-1, the J call TRBJ2-7; 9 bases match TRBD1. Germline CDR1 reads MNHNS; CDR2 reads SASEGT. There are 13 residues in the CDR3. Unmatched junction bases numbered 3, after V lost 3 bases and J lost 6 bases. For the CDR3, the DNA is TGTGCCAGCAGTGACGGGACAGGGAGCGAGCAGTACTTC. As protein: CASSDGTGSEQYF.